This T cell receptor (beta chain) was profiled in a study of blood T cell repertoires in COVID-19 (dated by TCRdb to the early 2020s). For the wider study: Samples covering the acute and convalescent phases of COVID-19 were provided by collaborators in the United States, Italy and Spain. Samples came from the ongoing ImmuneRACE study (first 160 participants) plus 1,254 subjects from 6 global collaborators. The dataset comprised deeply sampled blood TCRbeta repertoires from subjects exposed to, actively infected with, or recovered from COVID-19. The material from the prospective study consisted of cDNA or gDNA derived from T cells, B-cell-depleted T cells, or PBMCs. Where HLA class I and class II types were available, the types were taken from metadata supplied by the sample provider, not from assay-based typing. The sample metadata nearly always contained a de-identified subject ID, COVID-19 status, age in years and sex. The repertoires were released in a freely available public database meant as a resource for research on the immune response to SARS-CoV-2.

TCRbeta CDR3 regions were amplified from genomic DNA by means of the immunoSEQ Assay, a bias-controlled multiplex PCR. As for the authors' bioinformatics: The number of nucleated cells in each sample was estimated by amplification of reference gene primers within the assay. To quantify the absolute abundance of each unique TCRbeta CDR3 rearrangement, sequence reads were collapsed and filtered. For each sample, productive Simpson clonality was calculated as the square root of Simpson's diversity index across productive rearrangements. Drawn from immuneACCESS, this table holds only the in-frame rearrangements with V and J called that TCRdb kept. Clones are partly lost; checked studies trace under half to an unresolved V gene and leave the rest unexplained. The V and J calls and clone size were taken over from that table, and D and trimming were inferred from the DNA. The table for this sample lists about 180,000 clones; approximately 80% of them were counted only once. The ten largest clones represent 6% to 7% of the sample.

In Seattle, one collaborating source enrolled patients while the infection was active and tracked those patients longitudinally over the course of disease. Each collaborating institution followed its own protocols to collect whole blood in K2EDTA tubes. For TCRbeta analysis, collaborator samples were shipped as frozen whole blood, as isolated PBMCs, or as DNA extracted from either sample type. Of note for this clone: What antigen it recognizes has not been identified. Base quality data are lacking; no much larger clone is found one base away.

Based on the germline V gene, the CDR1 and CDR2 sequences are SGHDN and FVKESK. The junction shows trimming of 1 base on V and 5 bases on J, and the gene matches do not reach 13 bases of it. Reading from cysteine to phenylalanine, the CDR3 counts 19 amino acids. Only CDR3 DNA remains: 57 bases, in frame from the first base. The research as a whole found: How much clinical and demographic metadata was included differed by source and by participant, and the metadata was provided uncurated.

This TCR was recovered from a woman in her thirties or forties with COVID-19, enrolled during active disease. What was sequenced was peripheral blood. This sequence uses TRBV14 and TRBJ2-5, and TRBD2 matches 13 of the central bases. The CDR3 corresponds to CASSQGRLAGGPAKETQYF. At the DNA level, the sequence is TGTGCCAGCAGCCAAGGGCGACTAGCGGGGGGCCCAGCGAAGGAGACCCAGTACTTC.